The 28 T cell receptor beta chains below all came from one sample that was sequenced in a study of response to subunit inactivated influenza vaccine (dated by TCRdb to the late 2010s). Preparation of the library involved RT-PCR. The sequencer was an Illumina HiSeq 2500. The public sequencing data were trimmed at Q25 with fastp and processed into clonotypes with MiXCR by TCRdb, which kept only in-frame beta chains. Identical CDR3 proteins give one entry, which carries the most common genes and DNA. The sample yields a few hundred thousand distinct CDR3 sequences; around a fifth were counted once. The ten largest clones add up to about 10% of the sample. The sequenced sample was PBMCs from blood, obtained around 22 months after vaccination. The receptor set was obtained from a man aged 50-75 years who received an inactivated influenza vaccine. Donor details come from another sample of the same person, matched by shared clones.

This chain joins TRBV12-3 or TRBV12-4 and TRBJ1-2; D perhaps matches TRBD1 (5 bases). The CDR3 covers 15 residues. V lost 10 bases and J lost 4, with 22 bases in between. The CDR3 bases are TGTGCCATCCGGGGGGGGGACCGAGGAAGCTATGGCTACACCTTC. Translation gives CAIRGGDRGSYGYTF.

The chain is built from TRBV30 and TRBJ1-4; D not certain. The V gene lost 3 bases and the J gene lost 0 bases, with 8 bases spanning the gap. Germline CDR1 reads GTSNPN; CDR2 reads SVGIG (reference sequence). There are 14 residues in the CDR3. The CDR3, as DNA: TGTGCCTGGAGACGGTCTGCAACTAATGAAAAACTGTTTTTT. This gives the protein CAWRRSATNEKLFF. The variable domain in full, with the rest retrieved from reference TRBV30 and TRBJ1-4, is SQTIHQWPATLVQPVGSPLSLECTVEGTSNPNLYWYRQAAGRGLQLLFYSVGIGQISSEVPQNLSASRPQDRQFILSSKKLLLSDSGFYLCAWRRSATNEKLFFGSGTQLSVL.

This clonotype was seen a few times. This sequence joins TRBV28 and TRBJ2-4; maybe TRBD1 (5 bases). Trimming cost V 7 bases and J 3 bases, with 10 bases left between them. Germline lookup yields CDR1 MDHEN and CDR2 SYDVKM. The CDR3 extends over 13 amino acids. The CDR3 bases are TGTGCCAGCACCAGGACACGCAAAAACATTCAGTACTTC. This gives the protein CASTRTRKNIQYF.

V is TRBV3-1 and J is TRBJ1-5; D uncertain. In germline, CDR1 is LGHDT, CDR2 YNNKEL (reference sequence). The CDR3 has 14 amino acids. Trimming cost V 3 bases and J 9 bases, with 15 bases left between them. This chain's CDR3 is CASSQTDEGAPQHF. CDR3 DNA sequence: TGTGCCAGCAGCCAGACGGACGAGGGCGCGCCCCAGCATTTT.

This clonotype was detected a few times. The chain joins TRBV27 to TRBJ1-6; unclear D gene. The CDR3 spans 15 residues. Trimming removed 8 bases from V and 0 bases from J, with 11 bases in between. Germline V gene sequence: CDR1 MNHEY, CDR2 SMNVEV (reference sequence). CDR3 amino acids: CASRSRGSYNSPLHF. CDR3 nucleotide sequence: TGTGCCAGCCGCAGTCGGGGCTCCTATAATTCACCCCTCCACTTT.

The J gene is TRBJ1-1, the V gene TRBV10-3; 7 bases match TRBD1. After removal of 8 bases from V and 1 base from J, the junction contained 7 bases not matched to a gene. Germline V gives CDR1 ENHRY, CDR2 SYGVKD. The CDR3 runs 14 residues. The CDR3 DNA reads as TGTGCCATCGGCGGACAGGCAAGGAACACTGAAGCTTTCTTT. Its translation: CAIGGQARNTEAFF.

This sequence joins TRBV6-6 and TRBJ1-1; D gene ambiguous. V was clipped by 2 bases and J by 1 base, with 14 bases between them. The CDR3 covers 16 residues. Germline CDR1 MNHNY, CDR2 SVGAGI (reference sequence). The CDR3 region is CASSYGAPGENTEAFF. DNA for the CDR3: TGTGCCAGCAGTTACGGTGCACCTGGGGAGAACACTGAAGCTTTCTTT.

The rearrangement joins TRBV7-6 to TRBJ2-1; TRBD2 matches 11 bases. The CDR3 is made up of 17 amino acids. Looked up from germline, CDR1 is SGHVS and CDR2 is FNYEAQ. Losses at the gene ends were 1 base for V and 7 bases for J; bases not matched to a gene: 9. CDR3 sequence: CASSLDLAGGMGNEQFF. DNA of the CDR3: TGTGCCAGCAGCTTAGATCTAGCGGGGGGAATGGGTAATGAGCAGTTCTTC.

This clonotype turned up a few times. This chain joins TRBV6-2 or TRBV6-3 and TRBJ2-7; unclear D gene. Trimming took 5 bases from V and 2 from J, leaving 22 bases between them. Germline V lookup: CDR1 MNHEY, CDR2 SVGEGT. The CDR3 consists of 17 residues. The CDR3 DNA reads TGTGCCAGCAGTACCCCGAGTTTCGGTCTTCGAACCTACGAGCAGTACTTC. Encoded protein: CASSTPSFGLRTYEQYF.

Many counts were recorded for this clonotype. The chain links TRBV20-1 to TRBJ2-1; D not certain. Germline V gene sequence: CDR1 DFQATT, CDR2 SNEGSKA (reference sequence). The CDR3 runs to 11 residues. Trimming cost V 2 bases and J 8 bases, with 7 bases left between them. The CDR3 protein is CSARLWDEQFF. The CDR3 bases are TGCAGTGCTAGACTATGGGATGAGCAGTTCTTC.

This sequence joins TRBV28 and TRBJ1-4; 10 nucleotides match TRBD1. This CDR3 is 14 amino acids long. From germline, CDR1 is MDHEN and CDR2 SYDVKM. J gave up 6 bases and V 10 bases, and 8 bases lay outside the gene matches. The CDR3 here is CATWPGQGYEKLFF. The CDR3, as DNA: TGTGCCACCTGGCCGGGACAGGGGTATGAAAAACTGTTTTTT.

This clonotype was found a few times. The chain combines TRBV5-1 with TRBJ1-1; 8 bases are shared with TRBD1. The CDR3 length is 13 residues. Looked up from germline, CDR1 is SGHRS and CDR2 is YFSETQ. The V gene end was trimmed by 0 bases and the J gene end by 8 bases; junction bases not matched to a gene: 3. The CDR3 region has the DNA TGCGCCAGCAGCTTGGGACAGGGGCTCGAAGCTTTCTTT. Protein product: CASSLGQGLEAFF.

This clonotype came up a few times. The V and J genes are TRBV29-1 and TRBJ1-2; D gene ambiguous. V was clipped by 4 bases and J by 3 bases, with 6 bases between them. This CDR3 region has 11 residues. Germline lookup yields CDR1 SQVTM and CDR2 ANQGSEA. The CDR3 DNA reads TGCAGCGTTGCAAGGGACTATGGCTACACCTTC. Translating it yields CSVARDYGYTF.

Ten or more counts support this clonotype. The rearrangement uses TRBV2 and TRBJ1-1; 7 bases line up with TRBD1. Looked up from germline, CDR1 is SNHLY and CDR2 is FYNNEI. The V and J ends lost 2 bases and 1 base, in that order; junction bases with no gene match: 4. The CDR3 has 15 amino acids. CDR3 sequence (DNA): TGTGCCAGCAGTGAATCCAGGGGGAGGAACACTGAAGCTTTCTTT. This codes for CASSESRGRNTEAFF.

This chain joins TRBV7-9 and TRBJ2-7; tentative D call: TRBD1 (5 bases). The CDR3 extends over 13 amino acids. The V and J ends lost 4 bases and 5 bases respectively, with 12 bases between them. Looked up from germline, CDR1 is SEHNR and CDR2 is FQNEAQ (reference sequence). The CDR3 here is CASSSGRAHEQYF. The DNA for the CDR3 is TGTGCCAGCAGCTCAGGCAGGGCCCACGAGCAGTACTTC.

J is TRBJ2-7 and V is TRBV6-1; TRBD1 is a possible D gene (6 bases). Germline CDR1 reads MNHNS; CDR2 reads SASEGT. CDR3 length equals 14 residues. Trimming removed 6 bases at V and 10 bases at J, with 22 bases between. CDR3 sequence: CASRRDRQAVYQYF. The CDR3 nucleotides read TGTGCCAGCAGACGTGACAGGCAGGCGGTCTATCAGTACTTC.

This clonotype was detected many times. The chain employs TRBV4-1 and TRBJ1-4; D not resolved. The CDR3 has 12 residues. Germline V CDR1 and CDR2: MGHRA, YSYEKL. Trimming stripped 4 bases from V and 4 bases from J, with 4 bases between. The chain's CDR3 is CASSPNNEKLFF. CDR3 DNA sequence: TGCGCCAGCAGCCCTAATAATGAAAAACTGTTTTTT.

This sequence joins TRBV20-1 and TRBJ2-5; the match to TRBD2 covers 9 bases. This CDR3 contains 15 residues. The V segment lost 4 bases and the J segment 2 bases; nucleotides outside the gene matches: 8. CDR1 is DFQATT, CDR2 SNEGSKA, per germline (reference sequence). DNA of the CDR3: TGCAGTGCTACTCCCCCGCTAGCGGGACAAGAGACCCAGTACTTC. Amino acid sequence: CSATPPLAGQETQYF.

The genes are TRBV7-8 and TRBJ1-5, with D tentatively TRBD1 (6 bases). This CDR3 contains 15 residues. Trimming shortened V by 5 bases and J by 2 bases, and 13 bases separated the two germline ends. Germline-derived CDR1 and CDR2 are SGHVS and FQNEAQ. CDR3 protein: CASSLTGYRNQPQHF. The DNA of the CDR3 is TGTGCCAGCAGCCTCACAGGGTATCGCAATCAGCCCCAGCATTTT.

This clonotype was counted between two and nine times. The chain combines TRBV5-1 with TRBJ1-1; D ambiguous. Trimming stripped 4 bases from V and 6 bases from J, with 13 bases between. This CDR3 contains 13 residues. CDR1 is SGHRS and CDR2 is YFSETQ in the germline V gene. The CDR3 sequence: CASSDLRVPEAFF. The DNA of the CDR3 is TGCGCCAGCAGCGACTTACGGGTGCCTGAAGCTTTCTTT. Drawing the rest from reference TRBV5-1 and TRBJ1-1, the complete variable domain is KAGVTQTPRYLIKTRGQQVTLSCSPISGHRSVSWYQQTPGQGLQFLFEYFSETQRNKGNFPGRFSGRQFSNSRSEMNVSTLELGDSALYLCASSDLRVPEAFFGQGTRLTVV.

The J gene is TRBJ1-2, the V gene TRBV29-1, with 7 bases that match TRBD1. The CDR3 is 12 amino acids. Trimming took 3 bases from V and 7 from J; bases not matched to a gene: 5. Germline-derived CDR1 and CDR2 are SQVTM and ANQGSEA. The CDR3 loop is CSVDGGGVGYTF. CDR3 coding DNA: TGCAGCGTTGACGGAGGGGGCGTTGGCTACACCTTC. The whole variable domain, remainder taken from reference TRBV29-1 and TRBJ1-2, is SAVISQKPSRDICQRGTSLTIQCQVDSQVTMMFWYRQQPGQSLTLIATANQGSEATYESGFVIDKFPISRPNLTFSTLTVSNMSPEDSSIYLCSVDGGGVGYTFGSGTRLTVV.

The chain employs TRBV7-2 and TRBJ1-2; no reliable D call. Looked up from germline, CDR1 is SGHTA and CDR2 is FQGNSA. The V gene lost 6 bases and the J gene lost 5 bases, with 13 bases spanning the gap. This CDR3 comprises 13 residues. The CDR3 loop is CASSRTSWYGYTF. The CDR3 coding sequence is TGTGCCAGCAGTCGCACATCGTGGTATGGCTACACCTTC.

This clonotype was picked up one time. The CDR3 DNA is TGTGCCAGCAGTTTATGGGGGGCGATATACGAGCAGTACTTC. This gives the protein CASSLWGAIYEQYF. The V gene is TRBV28, the J gene TRBJ2-7; D may be TRBD1 (6 bases). The CDR3 totals 14 residues. Looked up from germline, CDR1 is MDHEN and CDR2 is SYDVKM. The V end lost 0 bases, the J end lost 4 bases, and 10 bases lay between the germline ends. The complete variable domain, with remaining parts taken from reference TRBV28 and TRBJ2-7, reads DVKVTQSSRYLVKRTGEKVFLECVQDMDHENMFWYRQDPGLGLRLIYFSYDVKMKEKGDIPEGYSVSREKKERFSLILESASTNQTSMYLCASSLWGAIYEQYFGPGTRLTVT.

This clonotype showed up many times. The junction departs from germline at one end; a sequencing error may be responsible. The chain is built from TRBV4-2 and TRBJ1-1; 9 bases align to TRBD1. In germline, CDR1 is LGHNA, CDR2 YNFKEQ. This CDR3 region has 14 residues. CDR3 coding DNA: TGCGCCAGCAGCCAGGGACAGGGTAGGACTGAAGCTTTCTTT. Translated: CASSQGQGRTEAFF.

This rearrangement joins TRBV20-1 to TRBJ1-6; a weak D match, TRBD1 (5 bases). The V gene's germline CDR1 is DFQATT and CDR2 SNEGSKA (reference sequence). V was trimmed by 5 bases and J by 10 bases, leaving 18 bases between them. The CDR3 has 14 residues. CDR3 sequence (DNA): TGCAGTGCTCGGTCTTCAGGGTTGGGGTCACCCCTCCACTTT. Protein: CSARSSGLGSPLHF.

This chain's CDR3 is CSVSGLAGRTRTQYF. Here the CDR3 DNA reads TGCAGCGTATCGGGACTAGCGGGACGGACGAGGACCCAGTACTTC. This rearrangement joins TRBV29-1 to TRBJ2-5; TRBD2 matches 13 bases. Germline CDR1 and CDR2: SQVTM and ANQGSEA. The CDR3 has 15 amino acids. The J segment lost 7 bases and the V segment lost 6 bases, leaving 11 bases of the junction unmatched.

This clonotype has a handful of counts. The chain recombines TRBV12-3 or TRBV12-4 with TRBJ2-5, with D hard to call. The CDR3 extends over 13 amino acids. The ends were cut back, 3 bases at V and 5 bases at J, with 10 bases in the middle. DNA of the CDR3: TGTGCCAGCAGTTTTTCTGGGCTCGAGACCCAGTACTTC. Its protein is CASSFSGLETQYF.

CDR3 loop: CASSLLGGVYNEQFF. DNA of the CDR3: TGTGCCAGCAGTCTACTAGGCGGTGTCTACAATGAGCAGTTCTTC. The chain links TRBV12-3 or TRBV12-4 to TRBJ2-1, with a weak D call TRBD2 (5 bases). V lost 5 bases, J lost 3 bases, and 14 bases lay in between. This CDR3 is built from 15 residues.